The entry that follows covers one T cell receptor (beta chain) sequence. Its antigen is not identified. This sample stems from a study of T cells expressing NK-cell markers. Across the study: The TCR beta repertoires originated in sorted CD3+CD56+NKG2C+, CD3+CD56+NKG2C- and CD3+CD56-NKG2C+ T cells. HCMV serostatus: seven of eight sequenced donors positive, one negative.

TCRdb re-called the 5' RACE reads and catalogs CDR3 proteins one per entry, DNA excluded. The sample holds over 350,000 distinct CDR3 sequences. Study observations and caveats: Among four donors, these clonotypes also ranked first in the CD3+CD56-NKG2C+ fraction. Clarity on HCMV specificity was lacking for the expanded NKG2C+ T cell clones.

The CDR3 is 14 amino acids. Germline CDR1 and CDR2: SQVTM and ANQGSEA. The chain combines TRBV29-1 with TRBJ2-5; TCRdb gives TRBD1 as the D gene, but with no DNA this cannot be confirmed. This receptor was identified in a woman aged 45-65 years in good health. Input material: blood T cells: a sorted CD56 or NKG2C T cell subset, CD4+ or CD8+ T cells, or bulk PBMC T cells (not recorded which). CDR3 in amino acids: CSVVFLGAGETQYF.